This T cell receptor (beta chain) was captured in a study of shared clonotypes between healthy human individuals. The protocol was immunoSEQ multiplex PCR, while the TCRdb copy is restricted to in-frame clones and leaves out a portion. The sample records approximately 2,000,000 clones, roughly 93% being singletons. Points from the study as a whole: The expectation was that sequencing depth would affect clonotype sharing among donors.

The naive CD8 fraction comprised CD45RO-negative cells positively selected for CCR7 and excluded terminally differentiated effector memory CD45RA+ cells. Germline values: CDR1 ENHRY, CDR2 SYGVKD. V was clipped by 9 bases and J by 5 bases; unmatched bases: 4. The CDR3 has 12 amino acids. A word on this clone: The antigen remains unidentified.

Sequences were obtained from naive CD8+ T cells from PBMCs. The sequence derives from a man younger than 30 in good health. Some clones in this sample may be carry-over from other donors' samples. This rearrangement joins TRBV10-3 to TRBJ2-3; 8 bases match TRBD1. The CDR3 is CAMGTGGDTQYF. DNA of the CDR3: TGTGCCATGGGGACAGGAGGAGATACGCAGTATTTT.